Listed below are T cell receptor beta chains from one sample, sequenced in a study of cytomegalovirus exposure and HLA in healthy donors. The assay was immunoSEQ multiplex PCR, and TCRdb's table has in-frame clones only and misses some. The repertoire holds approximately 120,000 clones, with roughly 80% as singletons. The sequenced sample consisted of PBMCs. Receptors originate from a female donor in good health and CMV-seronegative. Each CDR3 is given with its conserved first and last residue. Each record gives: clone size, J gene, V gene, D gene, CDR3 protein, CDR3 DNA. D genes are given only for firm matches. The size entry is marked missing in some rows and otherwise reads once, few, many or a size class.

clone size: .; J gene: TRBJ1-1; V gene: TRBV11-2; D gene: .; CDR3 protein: CASSFLTRNTEAFF; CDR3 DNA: TGTGCCAGCAGCTTCCTTACGCGGAACACTGAAGCTTTCTTT
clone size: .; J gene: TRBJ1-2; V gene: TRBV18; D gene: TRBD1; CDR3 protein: CASSPTGDGYTF; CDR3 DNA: TGTGCCAGCTCACCGACAGGGGATGGCTACACCTTC
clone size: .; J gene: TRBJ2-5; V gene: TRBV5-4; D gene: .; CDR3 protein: CASSLVGASAETQYF; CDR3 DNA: TGTGCCAGCAGCTTGGTCGGCGCTAGTGCAGAGACCCAGTACTTC
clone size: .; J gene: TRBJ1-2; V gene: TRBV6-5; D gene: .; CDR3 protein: CASRTGTDGGYTF; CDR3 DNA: TGTGCCAGCAGAACAGGGACCGACGGGGGCTACACCTTC
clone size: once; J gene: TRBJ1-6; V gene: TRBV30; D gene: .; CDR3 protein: CAWSRLNSPLHF; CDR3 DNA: TGTGCCTGGAGCAGGCTGAATTCACCCCTCCACTTT
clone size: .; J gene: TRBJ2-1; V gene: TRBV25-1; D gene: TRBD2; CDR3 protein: CASSEYTSGGYEQFF; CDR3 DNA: TGTGCCAGCAGTGAATATACTAGCGGGGGTTATGAGCAGTTCTTC
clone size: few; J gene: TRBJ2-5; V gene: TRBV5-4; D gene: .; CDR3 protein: CASGVLDSPGETQYF; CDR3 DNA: TGTGCCAGCGGGGTTTTGGACAGCCCTGGGGAGACCCAGTACTTC
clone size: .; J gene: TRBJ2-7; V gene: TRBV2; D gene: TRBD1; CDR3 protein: CARGTRDRVEEQYF; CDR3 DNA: TGTGCCAGGGGGACCCGGGACAGGGTTGAAGAGCAGTACTTC
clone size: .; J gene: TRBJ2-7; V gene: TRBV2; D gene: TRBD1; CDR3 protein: CASSRDRGTYEQYF; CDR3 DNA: TGTGCCAGCAGTAGGGACAGGGGAACCTACGAGCAGTACTTC
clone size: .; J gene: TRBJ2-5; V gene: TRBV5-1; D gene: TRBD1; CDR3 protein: CASSFGQGRETQYF; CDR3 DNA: TGCGCCAGCAGCTTCGGACAGGGGAGGGAGACCCAGTACTTC
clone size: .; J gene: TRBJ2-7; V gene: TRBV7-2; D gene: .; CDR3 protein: CASSYLGQTVYEQYF; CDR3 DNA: TGTGCCAGCAGCTATTTGGGGCAAACCGTCTACGAGCAGTACTTC
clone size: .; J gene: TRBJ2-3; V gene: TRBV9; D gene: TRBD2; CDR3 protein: CASSAHLPGGNTDTQYF; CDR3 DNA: TGTGCCAGCAGCGCCCATCTACCGGGGGGGAACACAGATACGCAGTATTTT
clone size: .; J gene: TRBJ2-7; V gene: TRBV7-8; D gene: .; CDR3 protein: CASSLGTGIPSYEQYF; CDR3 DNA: TGTGCCAGCAGCTTAGGCACCGGGATCCCCTCCTACGAGCAGTACTTC
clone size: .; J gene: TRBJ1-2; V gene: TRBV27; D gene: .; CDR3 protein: CASSFSVFVGYTF; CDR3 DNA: TGTGCCAGCAGTTTCTCAGTCTTTGTTGGCTACACCTTC
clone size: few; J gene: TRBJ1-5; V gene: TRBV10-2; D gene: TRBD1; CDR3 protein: CASGTGFNQPQHF; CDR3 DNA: TGCGCCAGCGGGACAGGGTTCAATCAGCCCCAGCATTTT
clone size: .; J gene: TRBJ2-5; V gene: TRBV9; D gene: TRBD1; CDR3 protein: CASSVKDRQETQYF; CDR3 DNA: TGTGCCAGCAGCGTAAAGGACAGGCAAGAGACCCAGTACTTC